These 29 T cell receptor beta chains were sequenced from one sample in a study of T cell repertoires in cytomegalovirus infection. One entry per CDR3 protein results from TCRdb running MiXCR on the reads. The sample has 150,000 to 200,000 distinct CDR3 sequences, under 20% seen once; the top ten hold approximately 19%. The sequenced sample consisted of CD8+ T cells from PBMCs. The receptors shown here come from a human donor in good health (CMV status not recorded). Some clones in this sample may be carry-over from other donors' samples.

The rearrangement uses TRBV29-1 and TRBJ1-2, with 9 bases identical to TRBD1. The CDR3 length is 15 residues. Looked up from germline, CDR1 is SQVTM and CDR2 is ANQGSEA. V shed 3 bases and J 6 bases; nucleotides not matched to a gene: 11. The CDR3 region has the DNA TGCAGCGTTGATGGGTTTACAGGGGGCGCGGATGGCTACACCTTC. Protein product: CSVDGFTGGADGYTF.

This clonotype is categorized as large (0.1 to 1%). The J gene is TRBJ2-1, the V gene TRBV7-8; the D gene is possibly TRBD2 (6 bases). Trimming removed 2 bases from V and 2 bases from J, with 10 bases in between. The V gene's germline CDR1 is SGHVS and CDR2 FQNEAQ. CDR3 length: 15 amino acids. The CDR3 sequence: CASSLNSGPYNEQFF. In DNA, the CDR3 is TGTGCCAGCAGCTTAAATAGCGGACCCTACAATGAGCAGTTCTTC.

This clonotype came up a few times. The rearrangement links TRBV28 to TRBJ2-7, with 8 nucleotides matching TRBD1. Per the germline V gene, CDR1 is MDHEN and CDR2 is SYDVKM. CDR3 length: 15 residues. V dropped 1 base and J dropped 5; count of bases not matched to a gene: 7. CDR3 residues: CASSLLRDRIHEQYF. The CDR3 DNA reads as TGTGCCAGCAGTTTATTGAGGGACAGGATACACGAGCAGTACTTC.

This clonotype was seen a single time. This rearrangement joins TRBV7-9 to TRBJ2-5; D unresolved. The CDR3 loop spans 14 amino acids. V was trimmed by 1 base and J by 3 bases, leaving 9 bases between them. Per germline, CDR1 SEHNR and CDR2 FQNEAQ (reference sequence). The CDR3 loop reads CASSLEGWEETQYF. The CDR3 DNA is TGTGCCAGCAGCTTAGAAGGGTGGGAAGAGACCCAGTACTTC.

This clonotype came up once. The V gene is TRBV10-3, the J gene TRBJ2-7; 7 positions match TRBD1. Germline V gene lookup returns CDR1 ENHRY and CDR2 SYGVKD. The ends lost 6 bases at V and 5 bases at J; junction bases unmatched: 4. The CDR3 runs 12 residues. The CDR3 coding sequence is TGTGCCATCAGGGCCGACAGGGACGAGCAGTACTTC. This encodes CAIRADRDEQYF.

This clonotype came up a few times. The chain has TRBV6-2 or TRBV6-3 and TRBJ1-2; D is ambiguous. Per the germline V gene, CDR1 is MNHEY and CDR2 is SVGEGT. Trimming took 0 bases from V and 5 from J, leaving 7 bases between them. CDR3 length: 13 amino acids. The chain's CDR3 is CASSYSTRYGYTF. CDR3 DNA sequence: TGTGCCAGCAGTTACTCGACACGGTATGGCTACACCTTC.

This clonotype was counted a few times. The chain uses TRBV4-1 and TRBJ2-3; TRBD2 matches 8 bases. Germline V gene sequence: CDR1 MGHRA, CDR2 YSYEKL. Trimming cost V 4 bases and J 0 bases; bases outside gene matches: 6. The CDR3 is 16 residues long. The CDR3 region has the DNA TGCGCCAGCAGCCGACTAGCGCAGACTAGCACAGATACGCAGTATTTT. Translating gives CASSRLAQTSTDTQYF.

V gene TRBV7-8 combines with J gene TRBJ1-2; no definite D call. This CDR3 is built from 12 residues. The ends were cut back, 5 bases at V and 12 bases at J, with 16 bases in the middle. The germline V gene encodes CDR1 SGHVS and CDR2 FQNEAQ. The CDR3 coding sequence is TGTGCCAGCAGCCTGACGACTGTCGCGAACACCTTC. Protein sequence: CASSLTTVANTF.

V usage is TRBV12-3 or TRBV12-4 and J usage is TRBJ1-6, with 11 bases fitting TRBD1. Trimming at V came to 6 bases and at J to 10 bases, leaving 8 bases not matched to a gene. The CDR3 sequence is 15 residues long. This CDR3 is CASSPGTGGYSPLHF. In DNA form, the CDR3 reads TGTGCCAGCAGCCCCGGGACAGGGGGATACTCACCCCTCCACTTT.

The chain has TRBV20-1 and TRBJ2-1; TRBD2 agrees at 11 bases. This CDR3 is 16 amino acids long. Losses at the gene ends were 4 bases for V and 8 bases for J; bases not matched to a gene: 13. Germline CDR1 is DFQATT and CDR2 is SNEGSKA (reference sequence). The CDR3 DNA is TGCAGTGCTAAACGACTAGCGGGGAGGTGGGGCGATGAGCAGTTCTTC. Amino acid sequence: CSAKRLAGRWGDEQFF.

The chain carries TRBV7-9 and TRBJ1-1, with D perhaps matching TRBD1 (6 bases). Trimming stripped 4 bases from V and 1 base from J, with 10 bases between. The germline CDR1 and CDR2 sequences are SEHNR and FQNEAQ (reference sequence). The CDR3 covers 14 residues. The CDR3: CASSWTVENTEAFF. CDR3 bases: TGTGCCAGCAGCTGGACAGTGGAGAACACTGAAGCTTTCTTT.

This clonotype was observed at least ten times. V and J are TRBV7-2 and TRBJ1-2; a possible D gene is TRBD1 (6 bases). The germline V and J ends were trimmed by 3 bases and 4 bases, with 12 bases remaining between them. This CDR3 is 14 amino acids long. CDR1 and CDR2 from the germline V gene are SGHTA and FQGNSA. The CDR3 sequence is CASSFEGGAYGYTF. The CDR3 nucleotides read TGTGCCAGCAGCTTTGAGGGGGGGGCCTATGGCTACACCTTC.

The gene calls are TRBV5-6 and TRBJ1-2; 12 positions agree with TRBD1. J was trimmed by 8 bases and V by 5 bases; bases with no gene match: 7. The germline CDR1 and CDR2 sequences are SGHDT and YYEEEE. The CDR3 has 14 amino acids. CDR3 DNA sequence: TGTGCCAGCAGTGACGGGACAGGGGGCTCCGGCTACACCTTC. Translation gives CASSDGTGGSGYTF.

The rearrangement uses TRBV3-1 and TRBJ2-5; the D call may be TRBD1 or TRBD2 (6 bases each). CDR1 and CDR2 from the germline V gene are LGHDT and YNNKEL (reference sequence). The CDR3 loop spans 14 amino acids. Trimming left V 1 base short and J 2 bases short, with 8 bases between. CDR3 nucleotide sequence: TGTGCCAGCAGCCAAGGCGGGACACAAGAGACCCAGTACTTC. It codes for CASSQGGTQETQYF.

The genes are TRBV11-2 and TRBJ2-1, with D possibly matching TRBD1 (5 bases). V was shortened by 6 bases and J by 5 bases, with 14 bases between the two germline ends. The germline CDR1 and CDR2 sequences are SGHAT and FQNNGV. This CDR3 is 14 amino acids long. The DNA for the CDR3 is TGTGCCAGCAGACCAAGGGGTAGAGACAATGAGCAGTTCTTC. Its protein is CASRPRGRDNEQFF.

CDR3 amino acids: CAWRVPGGTGELFF. The CDR3 DNA reads as TGTGCCTGGAGGGTACCTGGCGGCACCGGGGAGCTGTTTTTT. The chain is built from TRBV30 and TRBJ2-2; D is undetermined. Per the germline V gene, CDR1 is GTSNPN and CDR2 is SVGIG (reference sequence). The V end lost 3 bases, the J end lost 4 bases, and 12 bases lay between the germline ends. This CDR3 region has 14 residues.

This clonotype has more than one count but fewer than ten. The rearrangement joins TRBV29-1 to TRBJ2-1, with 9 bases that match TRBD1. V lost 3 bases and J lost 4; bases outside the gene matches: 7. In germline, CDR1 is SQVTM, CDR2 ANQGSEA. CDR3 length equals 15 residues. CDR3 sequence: CSVDRRDREYNEQFF. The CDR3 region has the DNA TGCAGCGTTGATCGCCGGGACAGGGAGTACAATGAGCAGTTCTTC.

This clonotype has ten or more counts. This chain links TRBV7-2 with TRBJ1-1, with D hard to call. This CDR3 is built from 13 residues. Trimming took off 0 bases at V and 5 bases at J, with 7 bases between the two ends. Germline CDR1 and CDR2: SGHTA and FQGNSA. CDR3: CASSLAGRTEAFF. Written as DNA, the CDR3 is TGTGCCAGCAGCTTAGCAGGGCGGACTGAAGCTTTCTTT.

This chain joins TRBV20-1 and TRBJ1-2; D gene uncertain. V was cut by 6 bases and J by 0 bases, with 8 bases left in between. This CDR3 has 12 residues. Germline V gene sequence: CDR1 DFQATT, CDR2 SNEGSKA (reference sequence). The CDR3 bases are TGCAGTGCCCCGGCAGCTAACTATGGCTACACCTTC. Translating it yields CSAPAANYGYTF.

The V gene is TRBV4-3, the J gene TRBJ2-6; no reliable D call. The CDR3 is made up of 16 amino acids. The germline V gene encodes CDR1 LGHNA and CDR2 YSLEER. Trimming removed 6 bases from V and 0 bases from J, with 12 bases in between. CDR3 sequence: CASSLDGTSGANVLTF. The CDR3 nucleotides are TGCGCCAGCAGTCTGGACGGTACCTCTGGGGCCAACGTCCTGACTTTC.

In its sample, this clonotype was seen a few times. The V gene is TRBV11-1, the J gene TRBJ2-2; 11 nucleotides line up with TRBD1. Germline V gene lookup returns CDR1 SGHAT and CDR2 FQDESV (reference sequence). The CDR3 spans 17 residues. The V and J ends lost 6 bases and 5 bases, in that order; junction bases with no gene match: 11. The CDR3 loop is CASRVTGTGGSTGELFF. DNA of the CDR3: TGTGCCAGCAGGGTGACCGGGACAGGGGGTTCGACCGGGGAGCTGTTTTTT.

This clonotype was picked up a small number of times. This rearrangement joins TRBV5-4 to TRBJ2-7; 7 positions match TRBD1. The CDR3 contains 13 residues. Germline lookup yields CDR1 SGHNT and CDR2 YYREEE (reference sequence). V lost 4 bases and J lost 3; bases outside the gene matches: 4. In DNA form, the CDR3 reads TGTGCCAGCAGCGACAGGGAGAACTACGAGCAGTACTTC. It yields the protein CASSDRENYEQYF.

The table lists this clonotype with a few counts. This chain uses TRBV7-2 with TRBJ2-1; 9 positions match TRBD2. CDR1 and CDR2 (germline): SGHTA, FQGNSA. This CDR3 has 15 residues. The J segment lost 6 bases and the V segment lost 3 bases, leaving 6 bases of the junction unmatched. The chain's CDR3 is CASSFGGGGGNEQFF. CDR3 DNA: TGTGCCAGCAGCTTTGGCGGGGGGGGAGGCAATGAGCAGTTCTTC.

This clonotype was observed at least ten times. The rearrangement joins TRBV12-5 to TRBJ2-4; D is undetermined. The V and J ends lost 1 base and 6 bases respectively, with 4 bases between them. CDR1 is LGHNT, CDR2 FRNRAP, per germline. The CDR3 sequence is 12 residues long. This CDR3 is CASGLGTNIQYF. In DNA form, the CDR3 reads TGTGCTAGTGGTTTGGGAACAAACATTCAGTACTTC.

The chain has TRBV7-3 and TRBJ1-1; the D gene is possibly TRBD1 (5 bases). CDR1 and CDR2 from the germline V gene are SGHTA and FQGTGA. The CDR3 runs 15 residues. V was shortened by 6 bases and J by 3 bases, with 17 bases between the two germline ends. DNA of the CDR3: TGTGCCAGCAGGTCGGGAAATTCGGGGGACACTGAAGCTTTCTTT. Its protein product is CASRSGNSGDTEAFF.

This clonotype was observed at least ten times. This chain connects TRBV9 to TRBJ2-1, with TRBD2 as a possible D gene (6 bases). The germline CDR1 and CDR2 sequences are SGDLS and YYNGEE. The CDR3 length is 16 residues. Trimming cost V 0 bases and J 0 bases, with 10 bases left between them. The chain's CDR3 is CASSVGGTLSYNEQFF. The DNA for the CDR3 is TGTGCCAGCAGCGTAGGCGGGACCCTCTCCTACAATGAGCAGTTCTTC.

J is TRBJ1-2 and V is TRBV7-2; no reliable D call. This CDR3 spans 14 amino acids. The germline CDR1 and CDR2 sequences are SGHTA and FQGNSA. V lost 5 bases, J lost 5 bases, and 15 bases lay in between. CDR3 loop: CASSPPEVLYGYTF. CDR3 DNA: TGTGCCAGCAGCCCCCCCGAGGTTCTATATGGCTACACCTTC. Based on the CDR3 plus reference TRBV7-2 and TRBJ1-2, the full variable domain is GAGVSQSPSNKVTEKGKDVELRCDPISGHTALYWYRQSLGQGLEFLIYFQGNSAPDKSGLPSDRFSAERTGGSVSTLTIQRTQQEDSAVYLCASSPPEVLYGYTFGSGTRLTVV.

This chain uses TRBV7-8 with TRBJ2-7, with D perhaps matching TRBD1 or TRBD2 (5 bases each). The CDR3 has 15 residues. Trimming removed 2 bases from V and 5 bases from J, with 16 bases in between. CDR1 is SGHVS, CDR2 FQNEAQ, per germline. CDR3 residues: CASSLNPGSENEQYF. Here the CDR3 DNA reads TGTGCCAGCAGCTTAAATCCAGGGAGTGAGAACGAGCAGTACTTC. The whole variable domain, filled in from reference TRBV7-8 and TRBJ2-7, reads GAGVSQSPRYKVAKRGQDVALRCDPISGHVSLFWYQQALGQGPEFLTYFQNEAQLDKSGLPSDRFFAERPEGSVSTLKIQRTQQEDSAVYLCASSLNPGSENEQYFGPGTRLTVT.

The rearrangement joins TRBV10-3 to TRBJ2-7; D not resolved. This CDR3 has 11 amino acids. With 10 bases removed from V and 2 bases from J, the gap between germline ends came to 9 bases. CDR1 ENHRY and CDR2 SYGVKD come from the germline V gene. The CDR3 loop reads CATRTTYEQYF. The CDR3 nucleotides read TGTGCCACCCGCACAACCTACGAGCAGTACTTC.